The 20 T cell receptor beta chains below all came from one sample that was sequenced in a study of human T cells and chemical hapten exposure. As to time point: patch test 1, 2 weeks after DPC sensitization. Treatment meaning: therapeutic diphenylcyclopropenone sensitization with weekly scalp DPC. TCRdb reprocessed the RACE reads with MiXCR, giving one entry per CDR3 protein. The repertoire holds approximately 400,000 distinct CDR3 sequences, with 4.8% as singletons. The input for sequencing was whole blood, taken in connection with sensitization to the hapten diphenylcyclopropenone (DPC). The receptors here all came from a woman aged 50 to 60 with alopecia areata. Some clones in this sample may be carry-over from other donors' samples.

This CDR3 is CSFLARDRGVETQYF. The CDR3 bases are TGCAGCTTCCTTGCCCGGGACAGGGGAGTGGAGACCCAGTACTTC. This chain connects TRBV29-1 to TRBJ2-5, with 10 bases aligning to TRBD1. Germline-derived CDR1 and CDR2 are SQVTM and ANQGSEA. V lost 8 bases to trimming and J lost 5 bases; unmatched junction nucleotides: 14. This CDR3 is built from 15 residues.

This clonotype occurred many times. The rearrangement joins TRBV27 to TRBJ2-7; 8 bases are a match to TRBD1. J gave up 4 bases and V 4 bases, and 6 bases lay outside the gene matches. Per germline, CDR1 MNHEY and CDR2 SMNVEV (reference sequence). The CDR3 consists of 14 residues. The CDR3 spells CASSWTGRHYEQYF. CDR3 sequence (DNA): TGTGCCAGCAGTTGGACAGGGAGACATTACGAGCAGTACTTC.

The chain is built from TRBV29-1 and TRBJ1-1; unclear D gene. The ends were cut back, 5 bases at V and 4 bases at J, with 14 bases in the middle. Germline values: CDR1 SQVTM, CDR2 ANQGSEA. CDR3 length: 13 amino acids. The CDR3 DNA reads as TGCAGCGTTCAATACCCCGTAGGCACTGAAGCTTTCTTT. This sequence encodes CSVQYPVGTEAFF.

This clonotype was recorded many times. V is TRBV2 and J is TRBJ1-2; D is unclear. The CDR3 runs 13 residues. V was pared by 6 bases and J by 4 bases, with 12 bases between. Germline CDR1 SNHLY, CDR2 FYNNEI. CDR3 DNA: TGTGCCAGCAGCTCAGGTACCTCCTATGGCTACACCTTC. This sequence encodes CASSSGTSYGYTF. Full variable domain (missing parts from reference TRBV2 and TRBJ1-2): EPEVTQTPSHQVTQMGQEVILRCVPISNHLYFYWYRQILGQKVEFLVSFYNNEISEKSEIFDDQFSVERPDGSNFTLKIRSTKLEDSAMYFCASSSGTSYGYTFGSGTRLTVV.

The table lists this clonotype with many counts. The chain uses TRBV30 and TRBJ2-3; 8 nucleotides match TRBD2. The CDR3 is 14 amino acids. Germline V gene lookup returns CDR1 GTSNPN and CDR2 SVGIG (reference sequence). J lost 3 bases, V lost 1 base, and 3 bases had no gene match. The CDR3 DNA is TGTGCCTGGAGTGGGGCGGGAGGAACAGATACGCAGTATTTT. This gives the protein CAWSGAGGTDTQYF.

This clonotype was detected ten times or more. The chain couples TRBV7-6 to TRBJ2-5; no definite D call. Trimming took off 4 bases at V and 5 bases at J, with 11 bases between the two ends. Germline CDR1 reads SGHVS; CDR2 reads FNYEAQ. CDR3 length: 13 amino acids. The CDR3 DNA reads TGTGCCAGCAGCTCCCGGTTGGGCGAGACCCAGTACTTC. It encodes CASSSRLGETQYF.

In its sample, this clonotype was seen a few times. The CDR3 protein is CASSSGGSYNSPLHF. The CDR3 nucleotides are TGTGCCAGCAGTTCAGGGGGTTCCTATAATTCACCCCTCCACTTT. The chain recombines TRBV27 with TRBJ1-6; TRBD1 matches at 7 bases. Germline lookup yields CDR1 MNHEY and CDR2 SMNVEV (reference sequence). V shed 4 bases and J 1 base; nucleotides not matched to a gene: 1. The CDR3 runs 15 residues.

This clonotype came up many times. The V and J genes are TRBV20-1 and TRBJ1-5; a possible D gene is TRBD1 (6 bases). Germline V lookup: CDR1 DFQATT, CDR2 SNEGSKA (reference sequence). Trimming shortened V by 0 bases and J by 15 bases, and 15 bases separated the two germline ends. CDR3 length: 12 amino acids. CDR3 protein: CSARDGPGAWHF. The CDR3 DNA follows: TGCAGTGCTAGAGATGGGCCAGGGGCTTGGCATTTT.

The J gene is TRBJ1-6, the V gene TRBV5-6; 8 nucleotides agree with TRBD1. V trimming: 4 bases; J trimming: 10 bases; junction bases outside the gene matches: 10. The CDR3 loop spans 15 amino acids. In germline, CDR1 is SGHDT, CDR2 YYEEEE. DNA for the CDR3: TGTGCCAGCAGCGGAACGACAGGGGCTGGATCACCCCTCCACTTT. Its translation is CASSGTTGAGSPLHF.

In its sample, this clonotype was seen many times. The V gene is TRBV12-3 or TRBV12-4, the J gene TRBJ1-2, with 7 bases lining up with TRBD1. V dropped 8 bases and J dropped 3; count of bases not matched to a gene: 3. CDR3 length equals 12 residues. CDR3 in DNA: TGTGCCAGCCTAGGGGGCCACTATGGCTACACCTTC. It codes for CASLGGHYGYTF.

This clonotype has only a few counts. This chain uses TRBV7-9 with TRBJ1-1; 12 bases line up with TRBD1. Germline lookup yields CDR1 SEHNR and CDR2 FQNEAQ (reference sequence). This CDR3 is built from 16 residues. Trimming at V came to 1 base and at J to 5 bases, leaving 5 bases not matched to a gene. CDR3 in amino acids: CASSLGGDRGRTEAFF. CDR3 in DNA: TGTGCCAGCAGCTTAGGAGGGGACAGGGGGCGGACTGAAGCTTTCTTT.

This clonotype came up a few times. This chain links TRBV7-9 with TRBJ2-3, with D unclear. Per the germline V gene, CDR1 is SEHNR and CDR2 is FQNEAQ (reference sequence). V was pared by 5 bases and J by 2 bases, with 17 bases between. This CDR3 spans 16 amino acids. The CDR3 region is CASSNPNGDSTDTQYF. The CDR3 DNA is TGTGCCAGCAGCAACCCAAACGGAGATTCCACAGATACGCAGTATTTT.

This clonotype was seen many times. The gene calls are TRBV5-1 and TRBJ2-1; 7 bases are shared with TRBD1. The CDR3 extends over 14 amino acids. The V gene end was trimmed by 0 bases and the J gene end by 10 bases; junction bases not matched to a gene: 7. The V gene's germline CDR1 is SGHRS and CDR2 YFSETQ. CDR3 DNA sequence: TGCGCCAGCAGCTTGGGACAGGGTCGGAACGAGCAGTTCTTC. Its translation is CASSLGQGRNEQFF.

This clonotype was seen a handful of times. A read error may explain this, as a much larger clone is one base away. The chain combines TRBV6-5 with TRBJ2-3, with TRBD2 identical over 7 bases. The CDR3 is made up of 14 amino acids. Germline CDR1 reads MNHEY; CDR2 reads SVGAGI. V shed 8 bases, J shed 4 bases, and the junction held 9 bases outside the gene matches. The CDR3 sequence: CASWGGSFADTQYF. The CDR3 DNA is TGTGCCAGCTGGGGAGGGTCTTTCGCAGATACGCAGTATTTT.

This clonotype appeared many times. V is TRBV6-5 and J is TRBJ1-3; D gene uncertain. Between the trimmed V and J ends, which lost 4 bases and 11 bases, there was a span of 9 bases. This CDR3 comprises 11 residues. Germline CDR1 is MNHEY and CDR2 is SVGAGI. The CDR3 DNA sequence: TGTGCCAGCAGTTCCCCCTTCCCCATATATTTT. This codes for CASSSPFPIYF.

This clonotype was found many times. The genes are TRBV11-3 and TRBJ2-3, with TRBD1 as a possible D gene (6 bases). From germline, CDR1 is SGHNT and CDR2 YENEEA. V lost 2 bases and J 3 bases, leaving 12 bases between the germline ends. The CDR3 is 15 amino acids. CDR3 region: CASSLTGLETDTQYF. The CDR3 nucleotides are TGTGCCAGCAGCTTAACAGGGTTGGAAACAGATACGCAGTATTTT. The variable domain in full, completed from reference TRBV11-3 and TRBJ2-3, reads EAGVVQSPRYKIIEKKQPVAFWCNPISGHNTLYWYLQNLGQGPELLIRYENEEAVDDSQLPKDRFSAERLKGVDSTLKIQPAELGDSAVYLCASSLTGLETDTQYFGPGTRLTVL.

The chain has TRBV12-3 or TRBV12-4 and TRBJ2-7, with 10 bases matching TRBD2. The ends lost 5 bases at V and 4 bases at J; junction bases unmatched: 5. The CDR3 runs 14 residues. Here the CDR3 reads CASSASSGRYEQYF. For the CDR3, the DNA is TGTGCCAGCAGTGCGTCTAGCGGGAGATACGAGCAGTACTTC.

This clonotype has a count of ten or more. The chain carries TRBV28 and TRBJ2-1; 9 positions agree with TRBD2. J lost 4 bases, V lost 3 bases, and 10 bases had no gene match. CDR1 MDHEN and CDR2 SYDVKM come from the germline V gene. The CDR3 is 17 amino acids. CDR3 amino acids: CASSLGGGLAIYNEQFF. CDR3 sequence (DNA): TGTGCCAGCAGTTTGGGGGGGGGACTAGCCATTTACAATGAGCAGTTCTTC.

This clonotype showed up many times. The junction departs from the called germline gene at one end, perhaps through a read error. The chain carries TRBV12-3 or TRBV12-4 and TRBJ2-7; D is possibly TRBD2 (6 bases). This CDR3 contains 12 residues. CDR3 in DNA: TGTGCCAGCAGTTTCGAGGGGACTCCTGGCGCCTTC. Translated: CASSFEGTPGAF.

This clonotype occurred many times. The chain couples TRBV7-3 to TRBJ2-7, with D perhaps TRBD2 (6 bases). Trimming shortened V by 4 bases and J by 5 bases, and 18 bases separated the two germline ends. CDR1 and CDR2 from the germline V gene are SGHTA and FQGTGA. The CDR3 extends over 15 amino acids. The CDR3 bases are TGTGCCAGCAGCTCTCTCCTCGGGGGTTGTGACGAGCAGTACTTC. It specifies CASSSLLGGCDEQYF. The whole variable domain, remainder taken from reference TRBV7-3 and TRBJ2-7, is GAGVSQTPSNKVTEKGKYVELRCDPISGHTALYWYRQSLGQGPEFLIYFQGTGAADDSGLPNDRFFAVRPEGSVSTLKIQRTERGDSAVYLCASSSLLGGCDEQYFGPGTRLTVT.